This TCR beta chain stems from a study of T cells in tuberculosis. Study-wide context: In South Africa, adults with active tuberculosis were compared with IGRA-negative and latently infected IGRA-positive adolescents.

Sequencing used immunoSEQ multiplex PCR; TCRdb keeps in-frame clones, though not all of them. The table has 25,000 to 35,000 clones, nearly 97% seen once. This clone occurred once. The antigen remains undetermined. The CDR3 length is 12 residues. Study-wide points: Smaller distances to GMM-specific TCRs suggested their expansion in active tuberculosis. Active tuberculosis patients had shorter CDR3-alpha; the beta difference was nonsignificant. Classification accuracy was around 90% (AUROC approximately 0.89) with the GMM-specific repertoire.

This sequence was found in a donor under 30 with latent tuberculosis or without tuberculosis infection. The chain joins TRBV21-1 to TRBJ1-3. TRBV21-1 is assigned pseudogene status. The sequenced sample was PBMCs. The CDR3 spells CASTGSGNTIYF. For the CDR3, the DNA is TGTGCCAGCACGGGCTCTGGAAACACCATATATTTT.